The present T cell receptor (beta chain) was sequenced within a study of beta chain features in type 1 diabetes. General study points: Shortening of TCRB CDR3s, moderate but significant, appeared in all four CD4+ subsets of Type 1 diabetes patients. Within patients, naive, central memory and Treg TCRB repertoires seemed more similar than within healthy donors.

CDR1 and CDR2 (germline): SGDLS, YYNGEE. V was pared by 0 bases and J by 8 bases, with 5 bases of the junction left unmatched. The length of the CDR3 is 15 residues. This clone was detected only a few times. Its specificity is not known. Reverse transcription of all isolated RNA meant that expressed TCRB transcripts were sequenced. Profiled with immunoSEQ multiplex PCR; TCRdb holds only in-frame clones, not every one. In the table there are under 300,000 clones, roughly a tenth of which are singletons. This chain uses TRBV9 with TRBJ1-6; 7 positions agree with TRBD1. Sequenced input: naive CD4+ T cells from blood. This sequence was found in a man aged 25 to 45 with type 1 diabetes. In DNA, the CDR3 is TGTGCCAGCAGCGTAGCCGGGACAGTTGATTCACCCCTCCACTTT. Encoded protein: CASSVAGTVDSPLHF.